Listed below are T cell receptor beta chains from one sample, sequenced in a study of T cell changes during pregnancy in multiple sclerosis. Profiled with immunoSEQ multiplex PCR; TCRdb holds only in-frame clones, not every one. The sample consists of approximately 44,000 clones, about 90% of them appearing once. Sequences were derived from CD4+ T cells from peripheral blood mononuclear cells, sampled before pregnancy. These receptors were taken from a female donor with multiple sclerosis, enrolled in a pregnancy study. The CDR3 runs from the conserved cysteine through the conserved F or W. D genes are given only for firm matches. Size is stated for part of the rows, as once, few or many counts, or as a class when the clone is expanded.

TRBJ1-5 . . TRBV7-8 CASSLERDPHSNQPQHF TGTGCCAGCAGCTTAGAGAGGGATCCCCATAGCAATCAGCCCCAGCATTTT
TRBJ2-5 TRBD1 few TRBV19 CASRSGTGSGTQYF TGTGCCAGTAGGTCCGGGACAGGTTCGGGGACCCAGTACTTC
TRBJ1-1 . few TRBV7-9 CASSSYRARNTEAFF TGTGCCAGCAGCTCCTACAGGGCCCGGAACACTGAAGCTTTCTTT
TRBJ1-2 TRBD1 . TRBV5-5 CASSPEDRGIYGYTF TGTGCCAGCAGCCCCGAGGACAGGGGGATATATGGCTACACCTTC
TRBJ1-2 TRBD1 . TRBV11-2 CASSRTGEGYTF TGTGCCAGCTCCCGGACAGGGGAGGGCTACACCTTC
TRBJ2-5 TRBD2 once TRBV9 CASSASPSGTTEETQYF TGTGCCAGCAGCGCCAGCCCATCTGGGACTACCGAAGAGACCCAGTACTTC
TRBJ2-5 TRBD2 . TRBV4-1 CASSQDRGAGGETQYF TGCGCCAGCAGCCAAGATCGGGGAGCGGGGGGGGAGACCCAGTACTTC
TRBJ2-2 TRBD1 . TRBV29-1 CSVADRVEVTGELFF TGCAGCGTCGCAGACAGGGTAGAGGTCACCGGGGAGCTGTTTTTT
TRBJ1-1 TRBD1 . TRBV6-6 CASSPQGVPEAFF TGTGCCAGCAGTCCTCAGGGGGTTCCTGAAGCTTTCTTT
TRBJ1-2 . . TRBV27 CASSLTAGTNYGYTF TGTGCCAGCAGTCTCACGGCAGGGACTAACTATGGCTACACCTTC
TRBJ2-2 . . TRBV30 CAWRRGLSTGELFF TGTGCCTGGAGACGGGGGTTAAGCACCGGGGAGCTGTTTTTT
TRBJ2-7 TRBD1 . TRBV29-1 CSGTGTGFYEQYF TGCAGCGGAACGGGGACAGGGTTCTACGAGCAGTACTTC
TRBJ2-3 . . TRBV5-1 CASSSVLRGTDTQYF TGCGCCAGCAGCTCCGTCCTACGCGGGACAGATACGCAGTATTTT
TRBJ1-2 . . TRBV29-1 CSVEDWAGDGYTF TGCAGCGTTGAAGATTGGGCAGGGGATGGCTACACCTTC
TRBJ2-2 . . TRBV9 CASSVAGGQYTGELFF TGTGCCAGCAGCGTAGCGGGTGGTCAGTACACCGGGGAGCTGTTTTTT
TRBJ2-1 . . TRBV15 CATSGQREQFF TGTGCCACCAGCGGTCAGAGGGAGCAGTTCTTC
TRBJ2-3 . . TRBV29-1 CSGLDRRSTDTQYF TGCAGCGGCTTGGACAGAAGAAGCACAGATACGCAGTATTTT
TRBJ1-1 . once TRBV14 CASSQVAGAYTEAFF TGTGCCAGCAGCCAAGTGGCGGGGGCGTACACTGAAGCTTTCTTT
TRBJ2-7 . . TRBV7-2 CASSLTARGPSYEQYF TGTGCCAGCAGCTTAACTGCCAGGGGCCCCTCCTACGAGCAGTACTTC
TRBJ2-4 . . TRBV15 CATSRETQGNIQYF TGTGCCACCAGCAGAGAGACACAGGGAAACATTCAGTACTTC
TRBJ2-7 . . TRBV4-1 CASSHGRGRGYEQYF TGCGCCAGCAGCCACGGTCGGGGCAGGGGCTACGAGCAGTACTTC
TRBJ2-7 TRBD1 . TRBV7-2 CASSLQGALYEQYF TGTGCCAGCAGCTTACAGGGGGCCTTATACGAGCAGTACTTC
TRBJ2-3 TRBD2 . TRBV6-5 CASSYLTSGGTDTQYF TGTGCCAGCAGTTACTTGACTAGCGGGGGGACAGATACGCAGTATTTT
TRBJ2-7 . . TRBV30 CAWRRGGALDEQYF TGTGCCTGGAGGAGGGGGGGGGCCCTTGACGAGCAGTACTTC
TRBJ1-1 . . TRBV13 CASSLRQPNTEAFF TGTGCCAGCAGCTTAAGACAGCCCAACACTGAAGCTTTCTTT
TRBJ2-3 TRBD1 . TRBV9 CASSITGVGTDTQYF TGTGCCAGCAGCATCACAGGGGTTGGCACAGATACGCAGTATTTT
TRBJ1-3 TRBD1 . TRBV5-4 CASSSGQGGNTIYF TGTGCCAGCAGCTCGGGACAGGGCGGAAACACCATATATTTT
TRBJ2-5 TRBD1 . TRBV7-9 CASSPGQGAQSETQYF TGTGCCAGCAGCCCGGGACAGGGGGCGCAATCGGAGACCCAGTACTTC
TRBJ1-1 TRBD1 . TRBV7-2 CASSIRGRTEAFF TGTGCCAGCAGCATCAGGGGGCGCACTGAAGCTTTCTTT
TRBJ2-1 TRBD1 . TRBV4-2 CASSPIGTAQNEQFF TGTGCCAGCAGCCCCATCGGGACAGCACAGAATGAGCAGTTCTTC
TRBJ2-2 TRBD2 . TRBV7-3 CASSYPGGGGTGELFF TGTGCCAGCAGCTACCCCGGCGGGGGAGGCACCGGGGAGCTGTTTTTT
TRBJ2-3 . . TRBV7-2 CASSSPTSRADTQYF TGTGCCAGCAGCTCGCCGACTAGTCGGGCAGATACGCAGTATTTT
TRBJ1-2 . . TRBV6-6 CASSSPRDRGDYGYTF TGTGCCAGCAGTTCCCCAAGGGATCGGGGGGACTATGGCTACACCTTC
TRBJ2-2 . . TRBV9 CASSVDRLGTGELFF TGTGCCAGCAGCGTAGACAGGTTGGGAACCGGGGAGCTGTTTTTT
TRBJ1-1 . . TRBV15 CATSRDLGGRTEAFF TGTGCCACCAGCAGAGATTTAGGAGGGAGGACTGAAGCTTTCTTT
TRBJ1-2 . . TRBV18 CASSFGETNYGYTF TGTGCCAGCTCGTTTGGGGAGACTAACTATGGCTACACCTTC
TRBJ2-7 TRBD1 . TRBV30 CAWNGYPGQADLNSYEQYF TGTGCCTGGAACGGCTACCCGGGACAGGCTGACTTAAACTCCTACGAGCAGTACTTC
TRBJ1-1 . . TRBV6-5 CASSYTPMNTEAFF TGTGCCAGCAGTTACACACCCATGAACACTGAAGCTTTCTTT
TRBJ2-7 . . TRBV4-1 CASSHPRDTSYEQYF TGCGCCAGCAGCCACCCCCGGGACACCTCCTACGAGCAGTACTTC
TRBJ2-1 TRBD2 . TRBV9 CASSPALREASSYNEQFF TGTGCCAGCAGCCCAGCCCTGCGGGAGGCGAGCTCCTACAATGAGCAGTTCTTC
TRBJ1-2 TRBD1 . TRBV18 CASSPEGARSRYTF TGTGCCAGCTCACCGGAGGGGGCGCGGTCCCGCTACACCTTC
TRBJ1-1 TRBD1 . TRBV7-9 CASSLRYPLGQGGNTEAFF TGTGCCAGCAGCTTACGGTACCCACTTGGACAGGGTGGGAACACTGAAGCTTTCTTT
TRBJ2-5 . . TRBV10-3 CAISGDSAGAQYF TGTGCCATCAGCGGGGACTCCGCTGGAGCCCAGTACTTC
TRBJ1-4 . . TRBV6-1 CASSREGSNNEKLFF TGTGCCAGCAGCAGGGAGGGGTCGAATAATGAAAAACTGTTTTTT
TRBJ2-3 . . TRBV5-1 CASSLGPTVSTDTQYF TGCGCCAGCAGCTTGGGTCCAACGGTGAGCACAGATACGCAGTATTTT
TRBJ1-1 . few TRBV6-5 CASTPKWRNTEAFF TGTGCCAGCACCCCGAAGTGGAGGAACACTGAAGCTTTCTTT
TRBJ2-7 TRBD2 . TRBV5-1 CASSLAGGGPYEQYF TGCGCCAGCAGCTTGGCTGGCGGGGGGCCCTACGAGCAGTACTTC
TRBJ1-5 . . TRBV10-2 CASSESGGAFGPQHF TGCGCCAGCAGTGAGTCTGGGGGGGCCTTTGGGCCCCAGCATTTT
TRBJ1-2 . . TRBV6-6 CASTLGGWGDGYTF TGTGCCAGCACCCTCGGGGGGTGGGGAGATGGCTACACCTTC
TRBJ1-2 TRBD1 . TRBV6-5 CASKRTGNYGYTF TGTGCCAGCAAACGGACAGGGAACTATGGCTACACCTTC
TRBJ1-5 . . TRBV19 CASKVGGSDSNQPQHF TGTGCCAGTAAGGTCGGCGGTTCGGATAGCAATCAGCCCCAGCATTTT
TRBJ1-2 . few TRBV4-1 CASSQDRAAGYTF TGCGCCAGCAGCCAAGACAGGGCGGCCGGCTACACCTTC
TRBJ2-5 TRBD1 . TRBV6-5 CASSYSKARGQETQYF TGTGCCAGCAGTTACTCGAAGGCCAGGGGGCAGGAGACCCAGTACTTC
TRBJ1-1 . . TRBV7-2 CASSSVPNTEAFF TGTGCCAGCAGCTCCGTTCCGAACACTGAAGCTTTCTTT
TRBJ1-3 TRBD1 . TRBV2 CASRPGQNGNTIYF TGTGCCAGCAGGCCGGGACAGAATGGAAACACCATATATTTT
TRBJ2-1 TRBD1 . TRBV18 CASSPPGQPNNEQFF TGTGCCAGCTCACCGCCGGGACAGCCCAACAATGAGCAGTTCTTC
TRBJ2-7 . once TRBV4-1 CASSQGASYEQYF TGCGCCAGCAGCCAGGGGGCCTCCTACGAGCAGTACTTC
TRBJ1-6 TRBD1 . TRBV25-1 CASSGTGTNSPLHF TGTGCCAGCAGTGGGACAGGAACCAATTCACCCCTCCACTTT
TRBJ2-1 . . TRBV5-6 CASSLARRDIYNEQFF TGTGCCAGCAGCTTGGCCCGGCGGGATATTTACAATGAGCAGTTCTTC